Shown below are 32 T cell receptor beta chains from a single sample sequenced in a study of blood T cell repertoires in COVID-19. The data were produced by immunoSEQ multiplex PCR, yet TCRdb's version contains in-frame clones alone and is incomplete. Of about 240,000 clones listed, approximately 83% are singletons. The source material was peripheral blood. The receptors here all came from a woman in her 30s who had recovered from COVID-19.

This chain joins TRBV5-1 and TRBJ2-1; no clear D gene. Germline V gene data show CDR1 as SGHRS and CDR2 as YFSETQ. CDR3 length equals 14 residues. Trimming took off 2 bases at V and 2 bases at J, with 8 bases between the two ends. CDR3 DNA: TGCGCCAGCAGCTTTTTACAGACCTACAATGAGCAGTTCTTC. Translated: CASSFLQTYNEQFF.

The table lists this clone with a few counts. The rearrangement joins TRBV5-4 to TRBJ1-2, with D unclear. In germline, CDR1 is SGHNT, CDR2 YYREEE (reference sequence). The CDR3 totals 13 residues. Trimming took off 2 bases at V and 8 bases at J, with 13 bases between the two ends. The CDR3 DNA sequence: TGTGCCAGCAGCTTAACCGGGATGAAGGGCTACACCTTC. Its protein product is CASSLTGMKGYTF.

The chain employs TRBV4-2 and TRBJ2-1; 14 positions match TRBD2. This CDR3 has 17 residues. From germline, CDR1 is LGHNA and CDR2 YNFKEQ. Trimming took 0 bases from V and 2 from J; bases not matched to a gene: 0. CDR3 amino acids: CASSQETSGGAYNEQFF. The CDR3 bases are TGTGCCAGCAGCCAAGAGACTAGCGGGGGGGCCTACAATGAGCAGTTCTTC.

The chain couples TRBV12-5 to TRBJ2-5; the D is unclear. Germline V gene sequence: CDR1 LGHNT, CDR2 FRNRAP. With 3 bases removed from V and 2 bases from J, the gap between germline ends came to 7 bases. The CDR3 runs 13 residues. CDR3 DNA sequence: TGTGCTAGTGGTTTAAGCGTTCAAGAGACCCAGTACTTC. It yields the protein CASGLSVQETQYF.

The chain couples TRBV5-1 to TRBJ2-2, with 7 positions matching TRBD1. Losses at the gene ends were 0 bases for V and 6 bases for J; bases not matched to a gene: 2. The germline V gene has CDR1 SGHRS and CDR2 YFSETQ. The CDR3 contains 14 residues. The chain's CDR3 is CASSLGTGAGELFF. CDR3 bases: TGCGCCAGCAGCTTGGGGACAGGCGCCGGGGAGCTGTTTTTT.

This chain uses TRBV5-1 with TRBJ1-1; 8 positions match TRBD1. The CDR3 has 14 amino acids. Trimming removed 3 bases from V and 11 bases from J; junction bases left unmatched: 12. Germline assignment: CDR1 SGHRS and CDR2 YFSETQ. The DNA of the CDR3 is TGCGCCAGCAGCTCCAACCCGCCAGGGGGCACTGCTTTCTTT. Its translation is CASSSNPPGGTAFF.

This chain uses TRBV9 with TRBJ2-1; D gene uncertain. V lost 2 bases to trimming and J lost 5 bases, with 11 bases between them. The CDR3 contains 14 residues. Germline V lookup: CDR1 SGDLS, CDR2 YYNGEE. Written as DNA, the CDR3 is TGTGCCAGCAGCGTCTCGTCCAACAACAATGAGCAGTTCTTC. Translating it yields CASSVSSNNNEQFF.

The chain employs TRBV6-4 and TRBJ2-2; possible D gene TRBD1, 6 bases. The V end lost 6 bases, the J end lost 0 bases, and 14 bases lay between the germline ends. Germline V gives CDR1 MRHNA, CDR2 SNTAGT. CDR3 length: 16 residues. The DNA of the CDR3 is TGTGCCAGCAGGAGGGTGACAGGCGCGAACACCGGGGAGCTGTTTTTT. The encoded protein is CASRRVTGANTGELFF.

The chain carries TRBV5-6 and TRBJ2-5; TRBD2 is a possible D gene (6 bases). Germline CDR1 SGHDT, CDR2 YYEEEE. The V and J ends lost 4 bases and 5 bases respectively, with 18 bases between them. CDR3 length: 15 amino acids. CDR3 in DNA: TGTGCCAGCAGCCCCGGTGTGTCAGCGGGTGAGACCCAGTACTTC. Amino acid sequence: CASSPGVSAGETQYF.

The chain uses TRBV11-1 and TRBJ1-5; the match to TRBD1 covers 7 bases. This CDR3 has 16 amino acids. CDR1 and CDR2 (germline): SGHAT, FQDESV (reference sequence). V gave up 5 bases and J gave up 1 base; unmatched junction bases: 8. The CDR3 DNA sequence: TGTGCCAGCAGCCCTAGGACAGGAGGGAGCAATCAGCCCCAGCATTTT. Translated: CASSPRTGGSNQPQHF.

The chain has TRBV5-6 and TRBJ2-5, with TRBD1 matching 7 bases. The germline V gene has CDR1 SGHDT and CDR2 YYEEEE. J gave up 1 base and V 3 bases, and 9 bases lay outside the gene matches. CDR3 length: 16 amino acids. This chain's CDR3 is CASSSPGTASQETQYF. DNA for the CDR3: TGTGCCAGCAGCTCCCCCGGGACAGCATCCCAAGAGACCCAGTACTTC. The variable domain in full, with the rest retrieved from reference TRBV5-6 and TRBJ2-5, is DAGVTQSPTHLIKTRGQQVTLRCSPKSGHDTVSWYQQALGQGPQFIFQYYEEEERQRGNFPDRFSGHQFPNYSSELNVNALLLGDSALYLCASSSPGTASQETQYFGPGTRLLVL.

The V gene is TRBV5-1, the J gene TRBJ2-7, with 7 nucleotides matching TRBD2. The CDR3 sequence is 15 residues long. Unmatched junction bases numbered 7, after V lost 2 bases and J lost 2 bases. Per germline, CDR1 SGHRS and CDR2 YFSETQ. CDR3 sequence reads: CASSFGGGGTYEQYF. The CDR3 coding sequence is TGCGCCAGCAGCTTTGGTGGCGGGGGTACCTACGAGCAGTACTTC.

This clone was recorded once. The gene calls are TRBV5-4 and TRBJ1-1; 9 bases agree with TRBD1. The V segment lost 0 bases and the J segment 4 bases; nucleotides outside the gene matches: 4. Germline V gene data show CDR1 as SGHNT and CDR2 as YYREEE (reference sequence). The CDR3 runs 15 residues. The CDR3: CASSLARTGATEAFF. The CDR3 DNA is TGTGCCAGCAGCTTGGCCCGGACAGGGGCCACTGAAGCTTTCTTT.

The chain couples TRBV5-4 to TRBJ1-3; 7 positions match TRBD1. CDR3 length: 16 amino acids. Per germline, CDR1 SGHNT and CDR2 YYREEE (reference sequence). V shed 0 bases, J shed 3 bases, and the junction held 6 bases outside the gene matches. CDR3 coding DNA: TGTGCCAGCAGCTTGGGACAGGGAATCAGTGGAAACACCATATATTTT. This codes for CASSLGQGISGNTIYF.

The chain is built from TRBV6-2 or TRBV6-3 and TRBJ1-5; tentative D call: TRBD1 (5 bases). Trimming stripped 0 bases from V and 3 bases from J, with 15 bases between. Germline CDR1 reads MNHEY; CDR2 reads SVGEGT. CDR3 size: 17 residues. CDR3 protein: CASSYSRPGLHNQPQHF. For the CDR3, the DNA is TGTGCCAGCAGTTACTCGCGTCCGGGACTCCACAATCAGCCCCAGCATTTT.

This sequence joins TRBV13 and TRBJ2-2; 9 nucleotides line up with TRBD2. The CDR3 is made up of 16 amino acids. Germline values: CDR1 PRHDT, CDR2 FYEKMQ (reference sequence). V shed 6 bases and J 4 bases; nucleotides not matched to a gene: 9. The CDR3 is CASRLLTSGLTGELFF. The CDR3 DNA follows: TGTGCCAGCAGGCTCCTGACTAGCGGACTCACCGGGGAGCTGTTTTTT. Full variable domain (missing parts from reference TRBV13 and TRBJ2-2): AAGVIQSPRHLIKEKRETATLKCYPIPRHDTVYWYQQGPGQDPQFLISFYEKMQSDKGSIPDRFSAQQFSDYHSELNMSSLELGDSALYFCASRLLTSGLTGELFFGEGSRLTVL.

This clone appeared a few times. The chain carries TRBV27 and TRBJ1-2; 7 nucleotides match TRBD1. The CDR3 totals 16 residues. After removal of 2 bases from V and 4 bases from J, the junction contained 10 bases not matched to a gene. The V gene's germline CDR1 is MNHEY and CDR2 SMNVEV (reference sequence). This CDR3 reads CASSLGRGLESYGYTF. The DNA of the CDR3 is TGTGCCAGCAGTTTAGGAAGGGGGCTAGAAAGCTATGGCTACACCTTC.

The chain has TRBV7-9 and TRBJ1-1; no clear D. From germline, CDR1 is SEHNR and CDR2 FQNEAQ (reference sequence). This CDR3 is 14 amino acids long. V lost 3 bases, J lost 0 bases, and 8 bases lay in between. CDR3 in DNA: TGTGCCAGCAGCTTCCTACAGCTGAACACTGAAGCTTTCTTT. It translates to CASSFLQLNTEAFF. The variable domain in full, completed from reference TRBV7-9 and TRBJ1-1, reads DTGVSQNPRHKITKRGQNVTFRCDPISEHNRLYWYRQTLGQGPEFLTYFQNEAQLEKSRLLSDRFSAERPKGSFSTLEIQRTEQGDSAMYLCASSFLQLNTEAFFGQGTRLTVV.

The chain employs TRBV5-1 and TRBJ1-2; TRBD1 is a possible D gene (5 bases). The CDR3 has 16 residues. Per the germline V gene, CDR1 is SGHRS and CDR2 is YFSETQ. The germline V and J ends were trimmed by 2 bases and 5 bases, with 19 bases remaining between them. DNA of the CDR3: TGCGCCAGCAGCTTATCGGACTACAGGAGGGAGTATGGCTACACCTTC. Translated: CASSLSDYRREYGYTF.

The sample holds one count of this clone. The J gene is TRBJ1-2, the V gene TRBV25-1; D perhaps matches TRBD1 (5 bases). The CDR3 runs to 14 residues. V lost 8 bases to trimming and J lost 4 bases, with 17 bases between them. Germline V CDR1 and CDR2: MGHDK, SYGVNS. The CDR3 spells CASEPPGGSYGYTF. Written as DNA, the CDR3 is TGTGCCAGCGAGCCCCCGGGGGGTAGCTATGGCTACACCTTC.

The gene calls are TRBV7-9 and TRBJ1-4; D is undetermined. Germline-derived CDR1 and CDR2 are SEHNR and FQNEAQ (reference sequence). Trimming took off 10 bases at V and 8 bases at J, with 23 bases between the two ends. This CDR3 has 15 residues. CDR3 DNA: TGTGCCATCACCGGCGCGGACCTCGGGAGGGAAAAACTGTTTTTT. This codes for CAITGADLGREKLFF.

This clone was seen a few times. The genes are TRBV5-1 and TRBJ1-1; tentatively, D is TRBD1 (6 bases). The CDR3 covers 12 residues. V lost 1 base, J lost 7 bases, and 8 bases lay in between. Germline CDR1 SGHRS, CDR2 YFSETQ. DNA for the CDR3: TGCGCCAGCAGCTTGATGGGACATGAAGCTTTCTTT. Residues: CASSLMGHEAFF. The full variable domain, in which reference TRBV5-1 and TRBJ1-1 provide the parts outside the CDR3, is KAGVTQTPRYLIKTRGQQVTLSCSPISGHRSVSWYQQTPGQGLQFLFEYFSETQRNKGNFPGRFSGRQFSNSRSEMNVSTLELGDSALYLCASSLMGHEAFFGQGTRLTVV.

The rearrangement links TRBV2 to TRBJ1-4; D might be TRBD1 (5 bases). Germline V CDR1 and CDR2: SNHLY, FYNNEI. The V and J ends lost 3 bases and 7 bases respectively, with 15 bases between them. The CDR3 spans 15 residues. CDR3 DNA: TGTGCCAGCAGTGAGGGTGGGAGGGGAGGTGAAAAACTGTTTTTT. This sequence encodes CASSEGGRGGEKLFF.

The chain has TRBV10-2 and TRBJ1-5; D unclear. The CDR3 has 14 residues. CDR1 WSHSY and CDR2 SAAADI come from the germline V gene. V dropped 0 bases and J dropped 4 bases, with 7 bases sitting between them. Written as DNA, the CDR3 is TGCGCCAGCAGTGAGTCAACAGCAAATCAGCCCCAGCATTTT. Its protein product is CASSESTANQPQHF.

This clone has just a few counts. V is TRBV7-9 and J is TRBJ2-1, with D uncertain. The germline V and J ends were trimmed by 0 bases and 5 bases, with 5 bases remaining between them. Germline V gives CDR1 SEHNR, CDR2 FQNEAQ (reference sequence). The length of the CDR3 is 13 residues. The CDR3 spells CASSLAFNNEQFF. CDR3 DNA: TGTGCCAGCAGCTTAGCGTTTAACAATGAGCAGTTCTTC.

This chain links TRBV2 with TRBJ2-7; D is perhaps TRBD1 (5 bases). Between the trimmed V and J ends, which lost 6 bases and 0 bases, there was a span of 12 bases. Germline V gene data show CDR1 as SNHLY and CDR2 as FYNNEI. The CDR3 runs to 14 residues. The CDR3 reads CASSGQMSSYEQYF. CDR3 bases: TGTGCCAGCAGCGGACAAATGAGCTCCTACGAGCAGTACTTC.

In its sample, this clone was seen a few times. This rearrangement joins TRBV18 to TRBJ1-1; a weak D match, TRBD1 (6 bases). Trimming took 3 bases from V and 3 from J, leaving 11 bases between them. In germline, CDR1 is KGHSH, CDR2 LQKENI. The CDR3 is 14 residues long. The CDR3 sequence: CASSPNHRDTEAFF. CDR3 nucleotides: TGTGCCAGCTCACCCAACCACAGGGACACTGAAGCTTTCTTT.

The DNA of the CDR3 is TGTGCCAGCAGCTTTGGACTAGCGTCTGAGCAGTACTTC. Protein sequence: CASSFGLASEQYF. The rearrangement links TRBV7-2 to TRBJ2-7; TRBD2 aligns across 9 bases. Germline trimming cut 3 bases from V and 7 bases from J; bases unmatched to any gene: 4. CDR1 is SGHTA and CDR2 is FQGNSA in the germline V gene. The CDR3 has 13 residues.

The gene calls are TRBV6-5 and TRBJ2-3; 7 bases are shared with TRBD1. Trimming at V came to 2 bases and at J to 1 base, leaving 3 bases not matched to a gene. Germline V gene lookup returns CDR1 MNHEY and CDR2 SVGAGI. CDR3 length: 15 amino acids. CDR3 region: CASSYGTVGTDTQYF. For the CDR3, the DNA is TGTGCCAGCAGTTACGGGACAGTCGGCACAGATACGCAGTATTTT.

The rearrangement links TRBV3-1 (or the pseudogene TRBV3-2) to TRBJ2-5; 16 bases are a match to TRBD2. Germline CDR1 LGHDT, CDR2 YNNKEL (reference sequence). J was trimmed by 6 bases and V by 4 bases; bases with no gene match: 5. The CDR3 covers 16 residues. The CDR3 reads CASSLGLAGGPKTQYF. The CDR3 DNA sequence: TGTGCCAGCAGCCTGGGACTAGCGGGGGGGCCTAAGACCCAGTACTTC.

This rearrangement joins TRBV13 to TRBJ1-2, with D perhaps matching TRBD1 (6 bases). V was shortened by 4 bases and J by 0 bases, with 9 bases between the two germline ends. CDR1 is PRHDT, CDR2 FYEKMQ, per germline (reference sequence). CDR3 length: 14 residues. The CDR3: CASSSDRANYGYTF. CDR3 bases: TGTGCCAGCAGCTCGGACAGAGCTAACTATGGCTACACCTTC.

This rearrangement joins TRBV5-5 to TRBJ1-6, with 9 bases that match TRBD1. CDR1 is SGHKS and CDR2 is YYEKEE in the germline V gene (reference sequence). The CDR3 sequence is 15 residues long. With 5 bases clipped from V and 7 bases from J, the junction kept 7 bases outside the gene matches. The CDR3 region has the DNA TGTGCCAGCAGGCCCCGAGGACAGGGGAATTCACCCCTCCACTTT. Protein: CASRPRGQGNSPLHF.